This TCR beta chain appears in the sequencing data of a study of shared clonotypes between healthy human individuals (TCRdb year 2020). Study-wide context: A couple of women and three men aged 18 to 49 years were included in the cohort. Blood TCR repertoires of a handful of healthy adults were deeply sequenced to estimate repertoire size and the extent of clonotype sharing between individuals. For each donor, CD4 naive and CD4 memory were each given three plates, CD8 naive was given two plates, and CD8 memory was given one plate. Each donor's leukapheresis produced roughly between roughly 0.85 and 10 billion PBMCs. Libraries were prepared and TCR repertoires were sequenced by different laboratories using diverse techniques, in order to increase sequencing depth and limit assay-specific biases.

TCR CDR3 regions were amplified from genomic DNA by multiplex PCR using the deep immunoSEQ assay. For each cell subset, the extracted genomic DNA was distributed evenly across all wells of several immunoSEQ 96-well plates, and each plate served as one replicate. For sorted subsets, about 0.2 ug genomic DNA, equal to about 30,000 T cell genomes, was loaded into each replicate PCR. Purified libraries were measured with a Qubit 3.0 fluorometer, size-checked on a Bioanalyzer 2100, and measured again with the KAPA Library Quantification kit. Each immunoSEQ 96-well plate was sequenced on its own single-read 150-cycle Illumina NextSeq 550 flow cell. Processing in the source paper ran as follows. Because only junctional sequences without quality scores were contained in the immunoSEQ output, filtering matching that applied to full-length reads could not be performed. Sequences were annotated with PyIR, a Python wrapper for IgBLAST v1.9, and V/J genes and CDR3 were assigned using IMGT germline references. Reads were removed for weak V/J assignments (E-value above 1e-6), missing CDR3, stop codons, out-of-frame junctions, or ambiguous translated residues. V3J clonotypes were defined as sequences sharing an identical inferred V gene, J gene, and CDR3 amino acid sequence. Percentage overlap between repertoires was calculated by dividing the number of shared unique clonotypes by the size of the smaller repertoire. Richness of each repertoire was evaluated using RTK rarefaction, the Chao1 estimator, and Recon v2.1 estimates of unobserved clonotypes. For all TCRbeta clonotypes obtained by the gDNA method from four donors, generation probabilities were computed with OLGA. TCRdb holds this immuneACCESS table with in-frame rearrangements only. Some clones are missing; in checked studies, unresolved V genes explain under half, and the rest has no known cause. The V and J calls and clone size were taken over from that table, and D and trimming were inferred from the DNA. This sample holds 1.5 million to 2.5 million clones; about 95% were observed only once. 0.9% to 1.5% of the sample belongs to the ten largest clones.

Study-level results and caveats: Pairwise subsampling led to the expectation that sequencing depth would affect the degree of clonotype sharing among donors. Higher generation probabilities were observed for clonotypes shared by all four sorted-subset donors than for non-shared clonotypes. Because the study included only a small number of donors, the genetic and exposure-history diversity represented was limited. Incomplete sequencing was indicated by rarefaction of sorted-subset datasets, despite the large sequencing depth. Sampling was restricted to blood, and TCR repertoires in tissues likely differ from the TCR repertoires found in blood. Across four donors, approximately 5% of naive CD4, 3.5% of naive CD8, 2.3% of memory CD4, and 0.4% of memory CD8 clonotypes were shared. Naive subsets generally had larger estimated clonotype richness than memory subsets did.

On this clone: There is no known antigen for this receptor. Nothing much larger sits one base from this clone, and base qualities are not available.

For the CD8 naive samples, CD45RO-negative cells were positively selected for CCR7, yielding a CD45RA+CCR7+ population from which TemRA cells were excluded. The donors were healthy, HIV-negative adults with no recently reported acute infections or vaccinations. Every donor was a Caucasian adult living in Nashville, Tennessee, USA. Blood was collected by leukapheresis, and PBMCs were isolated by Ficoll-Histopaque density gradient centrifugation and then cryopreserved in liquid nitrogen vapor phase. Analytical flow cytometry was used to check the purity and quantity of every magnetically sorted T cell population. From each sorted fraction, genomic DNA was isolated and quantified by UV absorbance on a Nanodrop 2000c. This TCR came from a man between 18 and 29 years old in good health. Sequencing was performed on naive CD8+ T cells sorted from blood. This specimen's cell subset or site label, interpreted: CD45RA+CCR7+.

In nucleotides, the sequence is TGCAGCGCACCCCGGGACAGGGATCGAGGGGAGCAGTACTTC. The encoded protein is CSAPRDRDRGEQYF. The rearrangement joined TRBV29-1 to TRBJ2-7; 9 junctional bases match TRBD1. V and J are trimmed by 7 bases and 7 bases, and the gene matches miss 14 bases of the junction. Counted from cysteine to phenylalanine, this CDR3 has 14 amino acids. This entry keeps only the CDR3 DNA: 42 bases, framed from base 1. CDR1 and CDR2 are drawn from the germline V gene: SQVTM, ANQGSEA.